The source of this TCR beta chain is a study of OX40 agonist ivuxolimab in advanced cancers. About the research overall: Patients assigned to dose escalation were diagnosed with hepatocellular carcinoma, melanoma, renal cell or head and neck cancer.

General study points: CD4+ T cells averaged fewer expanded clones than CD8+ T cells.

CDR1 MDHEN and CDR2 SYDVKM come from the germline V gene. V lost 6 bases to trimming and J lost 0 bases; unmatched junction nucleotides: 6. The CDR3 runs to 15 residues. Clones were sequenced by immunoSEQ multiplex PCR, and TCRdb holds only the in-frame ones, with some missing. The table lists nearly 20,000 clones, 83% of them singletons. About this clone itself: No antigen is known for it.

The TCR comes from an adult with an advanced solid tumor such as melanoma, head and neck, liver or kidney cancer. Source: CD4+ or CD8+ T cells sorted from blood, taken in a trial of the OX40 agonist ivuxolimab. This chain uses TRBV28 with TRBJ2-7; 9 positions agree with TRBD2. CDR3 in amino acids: CASSRLAVSSYEQYF. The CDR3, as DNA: TGTGCCAGCAGCCGACTAGCGGTGAGCTCCTACGAGCAGTACTTC.